The clone carrying this TCR beta chain was counted many times. J lost 5 bases, V lost 7 bases, and 4 bases had no gene match. This CDR3 is built from 14 residues. Germline CDR1 and CDR2: SQVTM and ANQGSEA. This sample stems from a study of human T cells and chemical hapten exposure. TCRdb used MiXCR to reprocess the RACE reads, holding one entry per CDR3 protein. The data show over 100,000 distinct CDR3 sequences, approximately 9.5% seen once. Time point here: healthy volunteer bleed at 2 weeks. Sequencing started from total RNA isolated from unfractionated whole blood. This TCR derives from a male donor in good health. Some clones in this sample may be carry-over from other donors' samples. The chain has TRBV29-1 and TRBJ2-2, with TRBD2 matching over 13 bases. The source material was whole blood. The CDR3 sequence is CSAETSGRTGELFF. The CDR3 nucleotides are TGCAGCGCCGAGACTAGCGGGAGGACCGGGGAGCTGTTTTTT.